This TCR beta chain was recovered during a study of T cell responses to AZD1222 COVID-19 vaccine. Turning to this clone: Its antigen remains unknown.

Using immunoSEQ multiplex PCR, the repertoire was profiled, and TCRdb retains in-frame clones only, with some absent. The data hold fewer than 150,000 clones, with about 91% observed a single time. The CDR3 is 13 amino acids. V lost 9 bases and J lost 9; bases outside the gene matches: 4. CDR1 is MNHEY, CDR2 SVGAGI, per germline. Study-level points and caveats: Spike-specific TCR depth and breadth grew after two AZD1222 doses.

The sequences come from peripheral blood, collected 28 days after the second AZD1222 dose. The TCR comes from an adult who received the AZD1222 COVID-19 vaccine. The chain is built from TRBV6-5 and TRBJ2-2; 13 bases line up with TRBD2. Here the CDR3 reads CARLAGGYRELFF. The CDR3 bases are TGTGCCAGACTAGCGGGAGGGTACCGGGAGCTGTTTTTT.